Listed below are T cell receptor beta chains from one sample, sequenced in a study of cytomegalovirus exposure and HLA in healthy donors. TCRdb's table, derived via immunoSEQ multiplex PCR, lists solely in-frame clones and lacks some. Altogether about 140,000 clones are present, roughly 75% being singletons, with the ten largest covering about 3.1%. Sample: PBMCs. These receptor sequences come from a man between 40 and 49 years old in good health and CMV-seronegative. The CDR3 runs from the conserved cysteine through the conserved F or W. D genes are given only for firm matches. Rows may omit the clone size; those that give it use once, few, many or a size class.

v_call: TRBV5-1; d_call: TRBD1; clone_size: -; cdr3_aa: CASGQGQETQYF
v_call: TRBV6-6; d_call: TRBD1; clone_size: -; cdr3_aa: CASRTGSGYTF
v_call: TRBV2; d_call: -; clone_size: -; cdr3_aa: CASSEGSAGDEQYF
v_call: TRBV6-6; d_call: TRBD1; clone_size: -; cdr3_aa: CASSTHGTGGSYTF
v_call: TRBV28; d_call: -; clone_size: -; cdr3_aa: CASSLSRDRISYEQYF
v_call: TRBV4-3; d_call: -; clone_size: -; cdr3_aa: CASSQQGIYGYTF
v_call: TRBV2; d_call: TRBD2; clone_size: -; cdr3_aa: CASSVSERGVFNEQFF
v_call: TRBV4-1; d_call: TRBD1; clone_size: few; cdr3_aa: CASSQDRRDSDYSNQPQHF
v_call: TRBV4-1; d_call: -; clone_size: once; cdr3_aa: CASSQVEVSQETQYF
v_call: TRBV15; d_call: TRBD1; clone_size: -; cdr3_aa: CATSRPGQGVYNEKLFF
v_call: TRBV4-2; d_call: TRBD2; clone_size: -; cdr3_aa: CASSQAGGSGGMREQYF
v_call: TRBV19; d_call: TRBD1; clone_size: once; cdr3_aa: CASSIVGQGREKLFF
v_call: TRBV28; d_call: -; clone_size: -; cdr3_aa: CASSAQGIGGYTF
v_call: TRBV20-1; d_call: TRBD1; clone_size: -; cdr3_aa: CSAGRTGEAFF
v_call: TRBV11-3; d_call: TRBD1; clone_size: -; cdr3_aa: CASSLVGTGDYEQYF
v_call: TRBV7-2; d_call: TRBD1; clone_size: -; cdr3_aa: CASSPRGLVKAFF
v_call: TRBV7-3; d_call: TRBD1; clone_size: once; cdr3_aa: CASTLPLGQGVGSPLHF
v_call: TRBV5-1; d_call: -; clone_size: -; cdr3_aa: CASSLDRTGYQETQYF
v_call: TRBV4-1; d_call: TRBD1; clone_size: -; cdr3_aa: CASSSGTGVREKLFF
v_call: TRBV27; d_call: TRBD2; clone_size: -; cdr3_aa: CASMGLAGMLDTQYF
v_call: TRBV11-2; d_call: -; clone_size: -; cdr3_aa: CASSLGQVMNTEAFF
v_call: TRBV28; d_call: TRBD1; clone_size: -; cdr3_aa: CASSRTSTGTVNYGYTF
v_call: TRBV5-1; d_call: TRBD1; clone_size: once; cdr3_aa: CASSLGDRASTEAFF
v_call: TRBV19; d_call: -; clone_size: -; cdr3_aa: CASSMRNQPQHF
v_call: TRBV5-1; d_call: TRBD1; clone_size: few; cdr3_aa: CASSQNPGQGSNTEAFF
v_call: TRBV7-2; d_call: -; clone_size: -; cdr3_aa: CASSFERMPYNEQFF
v_call: TRBV28; d_call: -; clone_size: -; cdr3_aa: CASSLSGQETQYF
v_call: TRBV9; d_call: -; clone_size: -; cdr3_aa: CASSVAVLGTDTQYF
v_call: TRBV29-1; d_call: -; clone_size: -; cdr3_aa: CSVAGGATEAFF
v_call: TRBV6-1; d_call: -; clone_size: -; cdr3_aa: CASSSSGAYGYTF
v_call: TRBV19; d_call: TRBD1; clone_size: few; cdr3_aa: CASSISSWVQGKDNTEAFF
v_call: TRBV5-6; d_call: -; clone_size: -; cdr3_aa: CASSRTARSYNEQFF
v_call: TRBV5-8; d_call: -; clone_size: -; cdr3_aa: CASSLTGYAFF